The 2 T cell receptor beta chains below were found in one sample sequenced in a study of CD8+ T cells in alopecia areata. Reverse transcribed after extraction, RNA yielded cDNA as the sequencing template. Profiled with immunoSEQ multiplex PCR; TCRdb holds only in-frame clones, not every one. The data contain about 60,000 clones, more than 45% of them seen just once; the ten biggest clones take up about a fifth. Treatment: oral pan-JAK inhibitor, 5-10 mg twice daily. Here the sequenced sample was CD8+ T cells sorted from blood, taken at approximately week 37, from a patient treated with tofacitinib. These TCRs come from a human donor with alopecia areata.

Of note for this clone: At the DNA level, this CDR3 is encoded by other sequences in the same sample as well. The CDR3 spells CSVEGGNEQFF. The CDR3 region has the DNA TGCAGCGTTGAGGGGGGCAATGAGCAGTTCTTC. The chain couples TRBV29-1 to TRBJ2-1; possible D gene TRBD2, 6 bases. CDR3 length: 11 residues. Trimming pared 3 bases from V and 6 bases from J, leaving 6 bases between. Germline V gives CDR1 SQVTM, CDR2 ANQGSEA.

This clone was observed a few times. V gene TRBV11-3 combines with J gene TRBJ1-2; D ambiguous. CDR1 is SGHNT and CDR2 is YENEEA in the germline V gene. This CDR3 region has 16 residues. Trimming removed 4 bases from V and 2 bases from J, with 17 bases in between. CDR3 residues: CASSWSKTARNYGYTF. CDR3 nucleotide sequence: TGTGCCAGCAGCTGGAGCAAGACTGCCAGGAACTATGGCTACACCTTC.